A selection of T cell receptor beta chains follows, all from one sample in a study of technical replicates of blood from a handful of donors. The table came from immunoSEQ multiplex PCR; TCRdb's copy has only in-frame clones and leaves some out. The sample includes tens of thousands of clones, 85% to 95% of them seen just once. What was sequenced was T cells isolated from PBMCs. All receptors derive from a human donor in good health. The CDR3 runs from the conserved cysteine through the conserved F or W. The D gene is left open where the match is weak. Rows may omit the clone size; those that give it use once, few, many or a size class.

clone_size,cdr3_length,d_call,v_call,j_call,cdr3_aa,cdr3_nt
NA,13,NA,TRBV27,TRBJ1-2,CASSLTGPGGYTF,TGTGCCAGCAGTTTAACAGGACCTGGAGGCTACACCTTC
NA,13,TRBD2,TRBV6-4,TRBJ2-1,CASSPGTNNEQFF,TGTGCCAGCAGCCCAGGGACTAACAATGAGCAGTTCTTC
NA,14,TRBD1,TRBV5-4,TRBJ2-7,CASSSGQEIYEQYF,TGTGCCAGCAGCTCCGGACAGGAGATCTACGAGCAGTACTTC
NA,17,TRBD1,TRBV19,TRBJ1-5,CATSLLGQGRLRGPQHF,TGTGCCACCTCTCTTCTCGGACAGGGCCGACTTAGAGGGCCCCAGCATTTT
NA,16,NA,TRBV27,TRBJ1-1,CASRLTDRYLNTEAFF,TGTGCCAGCAGGCTAACTGACAGATACCTGAACACTGAAGCTTTCTTT
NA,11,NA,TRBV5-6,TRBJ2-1,CASRSYNEQFF,TGTGCCAGCAGATCGTACAATGAGCAGTTCTTC
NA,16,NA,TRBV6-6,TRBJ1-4,CASSSGRSATNEKLFF,TGTGCCAGCAGTTCCGGGAGAAGCGCAACTAATGAAAAACTGTTTTTT
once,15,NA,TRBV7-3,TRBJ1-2,CASGGQIIMNYGYTF,TGTGCCAGCGGAGGGCAGATCATCATGAACTATGGCTACACCTTC
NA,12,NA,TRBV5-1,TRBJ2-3,CASSLDQYTQYF,TGCGCCAGCAGCTTGGATCAGTATACGCAGTATTTT
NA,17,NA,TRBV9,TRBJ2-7,CASSPSLIGRTGYEQYF,TGTGCCAGCAGCCCTTCTCTGATAGGGAGGACAGGATACGAGCAGTACTTC
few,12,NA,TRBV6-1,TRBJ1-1,CASRETGLEAFF,TGTGCCAGCAGAGAGACAGGACTCGAAGCTTTCTTT
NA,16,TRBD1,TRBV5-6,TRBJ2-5,CASSFTSGRGRETQYF,TGTGCCAGCAGCTTTACTTCCGGCAGGGGGCGGGAGACCCAGTACTTC
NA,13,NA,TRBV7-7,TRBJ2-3,CASSSTRADTQYF,TGTGCCAGCAGCTCTACGCGGGCAGATACGCAGTATTTT
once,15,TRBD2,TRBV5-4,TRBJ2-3,CASSLRGGGTDTQYF,TGTGCCAGCAGCTTACGGGGGGGTGGCACAGATACGCAGTATTTT
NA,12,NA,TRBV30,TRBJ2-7,CAWGGSYYEQYF,TGTGCCTGGGGAGGGTCCTACTACGAGCAGTACTTC
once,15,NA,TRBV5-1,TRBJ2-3,CASSLEVRKTDTQYF,TGCGCCAGCAGCTTGGAGGTCAGGAAAACAGATACGCAGTATTTT
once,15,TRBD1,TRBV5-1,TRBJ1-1,CASSLSGTGGSEAFF,TGCGCCAGCAGCTTATCCGGGACAGGGGGCTCTGAAGCTTTCTTT